The 19 T cell receptor beta chains reported below all come from one sample, sequenced in a study of cytomegalovirus exposure and HLA in healthy donors. Both 60 Vbeta primers and 13 Jbeta primers went into the PCR. This table comes from immunoSEQ multiplex PCR, and its TCRdb copy is limited to in-frame clones, with some not included. Of some 150,000 clones in the sample, 75% to 85% were seen once. Sample: PBMCs. These receptors came from a human donor in good health.

The chain combines TRBV11-2 with TRBJ1-1; no clear D gene. V lost 4 bases, J lost 4 bases, and 10 bases lay in between. CDR3 length: 13 amino acids. Germline CDR1 reads SGHAT; CDR2 reads FQNNGV. CDR3 nucleotides: TGTGCCAGCAGCTCTCTACGTGGCACTGAAGCTTTCTTT. This gives the protein CASSSLRGTEAFF.

The CDR3 nucleotides read TGTGCCAGCAGTTACACAACCGGGACAGGTGAGCAGTACTTC. As protein: CASSYTTGTGEQYF. V gene TRBV6-5 combines with J gene TRBJ2-7, with 8 bases aligning to TRBD1. After removal of 2 bases from V and 7 bases from J, the junction contained 7 bases not matched to a gene. Germline V gene lookup returns CDR1 MNHEY and CDR2 SVGAGI. This CDR3 is 14 amino acids long.

This chain uses TRBV4-2 with TRBJ2-7; TRBD2 might be the D (5 bases). Germline V gene lookup returns CDR1 LGHNA and CDR2 YNFKEQ. V was pared by 1 base and J by 5 bases, with 12 bases between. The CDR3 extends over 14 amino acids. CDR3 sequence (DNA): TGTGCCAGCAGCCAAGGCTCTAGCTTGGACGAGCAGTACTTC. Its protein is CASSQGSSLDEQYF.

The chain employs TRBV28 and TRBJ2-7; 8 bases are shared with TRBD1. With 3 bases clipped from V and 0 bases from J, the junction kept 7 bases outside the gene matches. The length of the CDR3 is 16 residues. From germline, CDR1 is MDHEN and CDR2 SYDVKM. As DNA, the CDR3 is TGTGCCAGCAGTTTGGTGCAGGGGGCCTTCTCCTACGAGCAGTACTTC. Amino acids: CASSLVQGAFSYEQYF.

CDR3 amino acids: CSVGLAKETQYF. CDR3 in DNA: TGCAGCGTCGGCCTAGCAAAAGAGACCCAGTACTTC. This chain connects TRBV29-1 to TRBJ2-5; weak D call: TRBD2 (5 bases). CDR1 is SQVTM, CDR2 ANQGSEA, per germline. V gave up 6 bases and J gave up 3 bases, with 11 bases separating them. The CDR3 sequence is 12 residues long. Supplemented by reference TRBV29-1 and TRBJ2-5, the full variable domain reads SAVISQKPSRDICQRGTSLTIQCQVDSQVTMMFWYRQQPGQSLTLIATANQGSEATYESGFVIDKFPISRPNLTFSTLTVSNMSPEDSSIYLCSVGLAKETQYFGPGTRLLVL.

This rearrangement joins TRBV11-2 to TRBJ1-2, with 8 bases aligning to TRBD1. This CDR3 is 16 amino acids long. Germline V CDR1 and CDR2: SGHAT, FQNNGV. V lost 0 bases and J lost 6; bases outside the gene matches: 9. The CDR3 nucleotides are TGTGCCAGCAGCTTAGATCGTTCAGGGGGCGCGGATGGCTACACCTTC. Its protein is CASSLDRSGGADGYTF. Full variable domain (outside the CDR3, taken from reference TRBV11-2 and TRBJ1-2): EAGVAQSPRYKIIEKRQSVAFWCNPISGHATLYWYQQILGQGPKLLIQFQNNGVVDDSQLPKDRFSAERLKGVDSTLKIQPAKLEDSAVYLCASSLDRSGGADGYTFGSGTRLTVV.

This chain joins TRBV27 and TRBJ1-1; tentatively, D is TRBD1 (5 bases). The V end lost 5 bases, the J end lost 4 bases, and 14 bases lay between the germline ends. The germline gives CDR1 MNHEY, CDR2 SMNVEV (reference sequence). This CDR3 contains 14 residues. As DNA, the CDR3 is TGTGCCAGCAGTCCTCAGGGAATCAGCACTGAAGCTTTCTTT. This codes for CASSPQGISTEAFF.

V and J are TRBV29-1 and TRBJ1-1; TRBD1 might be the D (5 bases). Germline V gene sequence: CDR1 SQVTM, CDR2 ANQGSEA. CDR3 length: 10 residues. Trimming stripped 6 bases from V and 11 bases from J, with 13 bases between. The CDR3 reads CSVLGGFAFF. Here the CDR3 DNA reads TGCAGCGTCCTGGGGGGATTTGCTTTCTTT.

V and J are TRBV7-2 and TRBJ1-2; weak D call: TRBD1 (6 bases). Per the germline V gene, CDR1 is SGHTA and CDR2 is FQGNSA. V dropped 7 bases and J dropped 5 bases, with 17 bases sitting between them. The CDR3 runs 14 residues. Written as DNA, the CDR3 is TGTGCCAGCACCCCAAGCGACAGGACTTATGGCTACACCTTC. Residues: CASTPSDRTYGYTF.

V and J are TRBV7-6 and TRBJ2-7, with no clear D. Germline loops: CDR1 SGHVS, CDR2 FNYEAQ. V was cut by 3 bases and J by 4 bases, with 10 bases left in between. The CDR3 sequence is 13 residues long. The CDR3 sequence: CASSLSVDYEQYF. The DNA for the CDR3 is TGTGCCAGCAGCTTGTCGGTAGATTACGAGCAGTACTTC.

The chain has TRBV7-9 and TRBJ1-2, with TRBD1 matching over 7 bases. Germline V lookup: CDR1 SEHNR, CDR2 FQNEAQ (reference sequence). The V segment lost 4 bases and the J segment 1 base; nucleotides outside the gene matches: 15. CDR3 length: 18 residues. The CDR3 nucleotides read TGTGCCAGCAGCTCGGTCGACAGGGTATTATCTTTTAACTATGGCTACACCTTC. Amino acids: CASSSVDRVLSFNYGYTF.

J is TRBJ1-5 and V is TRBV2; 10 nucleotides align to TRBD1. This CDR3 contains 13 residues. The J segment lost 5 bases and the V segment lost 6 bases, leaving 1 base of the junction unmatched. Germline CDR1 reads SNHLY; CDR2 reads FYNNEI. CDR3 in amino acids: CASRDRGYQPQHF. The CDR3 nucleotides read TGTGCCAGCAGGGACAGGGGGTATCAGCCCCAGCATTTT.

The chain carries TRBV7-2 and TRBJ2-7, with a possible D match to TRBD2 (5 bases). V lost 1 base, J lost 2 bases, and 15 bases lay in between. Germline lookup yields CDR1 SGHTA and CDR2 FQGNSA. The CDR3 length is 16 residues. CDR3 sequence reads: CASSLGGKLSAYEQYF. The CDR3 coding sequence is TGTGCCAGCAGCTTAGGAGGGAAACTGAGCGCCTACGAGCAGTACTTC.

This clone was observed a single time. The chain has TRBV10-2 and TRBJ2-7; maybe TRBD1 (6 bases). Germline V CDR1 and CDR2: WSHSY, SAAADI. The V end lost 0 bases, the J end lost 2 bases, and 11 bases lay between the germline ends. The CDR3 runs to 15 residues. In nucleotides, the CDR3 is TGCGCCAGCAGTGAGTCTGGGCAGGGGACCTACGAGCAGTACTTC. Residues: CASSESGQGTYEQYF.

The V call is TRBV13, the J call TRBJ2-1, with 11 bases matching TRBD2. This CDR3 region has 15 residues. Germline V lookup: CDR1 PRHDT, CDR2 FYEKMQ (reference sequence). V shed 0 bases, J shed 7 bases, and the junction held 2 bases outside the gene matches. The CDR3 DNA is TGTGCCAGCAGCTTAGGGACTAGCGGGGTTAATGAGCAGTTCTTC. The encoded protein is CASSLGTSGVNEQFF.

In its sample, this clone was seen a few times. Here the CDR3 reads CASSRQGNTEAFF. In nucleotides, the CDR3 is TGTGCCAGCAGCCGACAGGGGAACACTGAAGCTTTCTTT. V usage is TRBV6-1 and J usage is TRBJ1-1; 7 bases match TRBD1. Germline values: CDR1 MNHNS, CDR2 SASEGT. This CDR3 has 13 amino acids. Trimming cost V 6 bases and J 1 base; bases outside gene matches: 2.

This rearrangement joins TRBV9 to TRBJ2-5; TRBD2 matches at 8 bases. The V and J ends lost 1 base and 4 bases, in that order; junction bases with no gene match: 9. The CDR3 length is 16 residues. The germline V gene encodes CDR1 SGDLS and CDR2 YYNGEE. The CDR3 nucleotides read TGTGCCAGCAGCGTAATGACGGGAGGGCCTGTAGAGACCCAGTACTTC. It codes for CASSVMTGGPVETQYF.

The CDR3 nucleotides read TGTGCCAGCAGTCCTAGGACTAGCGGTCGCAACAATGAGCAGTTCTTC. This translates into CASSPRTSGRNNEQFF. The V call is TRBV28, the J call TRBJ2-1; 10 nucleotides line up with TRBD2. With 5 bases clipped from V and 5 bases from J, the junction kept 9 bases outside the gene matches. This CDR3 comprises 16 residues. Per germline, CDR1 MDHEN and CDR2 SYDVKM. Together with reference TRBV28 and TRBJ2-1, the CDR3 gives the full variable domain: DVKVTQSSRYLVKRTGEKVFLECVQDMDHENMFWYRQDPGLGLRLIYFSYDVKMKEKGDIPEGYSVSREKKERFSLILESASTNQTSMYLCASSPRTSGRNNEQFFGPGTRLTVL.

The sample holds a few counts of this clone. The chain couples TRBV5-3 to TRBJ1-5; possibly TRBD1 for D (5 bases). TRBV5-3 counts as an open reading frame of uncertain function. The V end lost 3 bases, the J end lost 3 bases, and 22 bases lay between the germline ends. This CDR3 is built from 18 residues. The CDR3 bases are TGTGCCAGAAGCTACACGACCATGGGTTGGGGGGACAATCAGCCCCAGCATTTT. Amino acids: CARSYTTMGWGDNQPQHF.